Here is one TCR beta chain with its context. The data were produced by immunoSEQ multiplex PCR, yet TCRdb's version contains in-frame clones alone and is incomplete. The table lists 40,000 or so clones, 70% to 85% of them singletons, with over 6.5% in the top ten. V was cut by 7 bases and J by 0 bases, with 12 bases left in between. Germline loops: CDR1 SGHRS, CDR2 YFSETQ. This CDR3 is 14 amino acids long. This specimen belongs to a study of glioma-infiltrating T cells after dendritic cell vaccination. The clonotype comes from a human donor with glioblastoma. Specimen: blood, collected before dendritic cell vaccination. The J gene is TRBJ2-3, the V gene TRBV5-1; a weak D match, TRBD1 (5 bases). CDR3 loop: CASRWQGSTDTQYF. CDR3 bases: TGCGCCAGCCGTTGGCAGGGAAGCACAGATACGCAGTATTTT.